This is a list of T cell receptor beta chains from one sample in a study of cytomegalovirus exposure and HLA in healthy donors. Only in-frame clones appear in the TCRdb table, and some are missing; sequencing was by immunoSEQ multiplex PCR. The sample lists about 55,000 clones; over 75% were seen once. The sequenced sample consisted of PBMCs. The source of these receptors is a man aged 18 to 30 in good health and CMV-seronegative. CDR3s include the opening cysteine and the closing phenylalanine or tryptophan. The D gene is left open where the match is weak. The size field is filled for only some rows; it gives once, few, many or a size class.

D gene,clone size,CDR3 length,V gene,J gene,CDR3 protein,CDR3 DNA
.,once,13,TRBV5-1,TRBJ1-2,CASSLGAGDGYTF,TGCGCCAGCAGCTTGGGGGCAGGGGATGGCTACACCTTC
TRBD2,.,13,TRBV11-2,TRBJ2-7,CATRIAGGAEQYF,TGTGCCACCAGGATAGCGGGAGGGGCCGAGCAGTACTTC
.,.,16,TRBV27,TRBJ1-4,CASSPSSGEKNEKLFF,TGTGCCAGCAGTCCAAGTTCAGGGGAAAAGAATGAAAAACTGTTTTTT
TRBD2,.,14,TRBV6-6,TRBJ2-5,CASRVAGGQETQYF,TGTGCCAGCAGAGTGGCGGGAGGTCAAGAGACCCAGTACTTC
.,.,13,TRBV19,TRBJ2-2,CASNGENTGELFF,TGTGCCAGTAATGGAGAGAACACCGGGGAGCTGTTTTTT
TRBD1,.,13,TRBV10-3,TRBJ1-4,CATGGAGNEKLFF,TGTGCAACAGGGGGCGCGGGGAATGAAAAACTGTTTTTT
.,.,18,TRBV18,TRBJ2-1,CASSPGGLALSSYNEQFF,TGTGCCAGCTCACCAGGAGGGCTAGCCCTTAGCTCCTACAATGAGCAGTTCTTC
TRBD2,.,19,TRBV28,TRBJ2-3,CASSLTSGRYNPSTDTQYF,TGTGCCAGCAGTTTAACTAGCGGGAGGTATAATCCTAGCACAGATACGCAGTATTTT
.,.,13,TRBV7-2,TRBJ2-7,CASSYQTGSEQYF,TGTGCCAGCAGCTATCAGACGGGGTCCGAGCAGTACTTC
.,.,15,TRBV10-1,TRBJ2-1,CASSESRANSNEQFF,TGCGCCAGCAGTGAGTCGAGGGCAAATTCCAATGAGCAGTTCTTC
TRBD1,.,15,TRBV7-9,TRBJ2-7,CASSQRQGIPYEQYF,TGTGCCAGCAGCCAAAGACAGGGGATACCCTACGAGCAGTACTTC
TRBD2,.,17,TRBV11-2,TRBJ2-3,CASSLARLAGGRDTQYF,TGTGCCAGCAGCTTAGCCCGATTAGCGGGAGGGAGAGATACGCAGTATTTT
TRBD1,.,14,TRBV28,TRBJ1-1,CASSLQGAITEAFF,TGTGCCAGCAGTTTGCAGGGGGCCATCACTGAAGCTTTCTTT
TRBD2,.,15,TRBV6-5,TRBJ2-1,CASSSTGTSGRGQFF,TGTGCCAGCAGTAGTACCGGGACTAGCGGGAGGGGGCAGTTCTTC
.,.,15,TRBV11-2,TRBJ1-3,CASSPTRSSGNTIYF,TGTGCCAGCAGTCCCACCAGATCCTCTGGAAACACCATATATTTT
TRBD1,.,15,TRBV27,TRBJ1-5,CASKTGGAGNQPQHF,TGTGCCAGCAAGACAGGGGGCGCCGGCAATCAGCCCCAGCATTTT
.,once,14,TRBV5-6,TRBJ2-2,CASSLDGSGGELFF,TGTGCCAGCAGCTTGGATGGGAGTGGCGGGGAGCTGTTTTTT
.,medium-sized,16,TRBV4-2,TRBJ2-7,CASSQESGDLDYEQYF,TGTGCCAGCAGCCAAGAAAGCGGAGACTTGGACTACGAGCAGTACTTC
TRBD1,few,14,TRBV7-9,TRBJ2-2,CASSFDRDTGELFF,TGTGCCAGCAGCTTCGACAGGGATACCGGGGAGCTGTTTTTT
.,.,13,TRBV27,TRBJ1-1,CASSYGGSTEAFF,TGTGCCAGCAGTTATGGTGGGAGCACTGAAGCTTTCTTT
.,once,16,TRBV4-1,TRBJ1-5,CASSVRQVGGDQPQHF,TGCGCCAGCAGCGTAAGACAGGTCGGTGGGGATCAGCCCCAGCATTTT
.,.,14,TRBV16,TRBJ1-1,CASSRPGGLTEAFF,TGTGCCAGCAGCCGCCCCGGGGGGCTCACTGAAGCTTTCTTT
.,.,15,TRBV5-1,TRBJ2-3,CASSLAAGTTDTQYF,TGCGCCAGCAGCTTGGCCGCGGGAACCACAGATACGCAGTATTTT
.,.,13,TRBV5-8,TRBJ1-2,CASSSSVAYGYTF,TGTGCCAGCAGTTCGTCGGTCGCCTATGGCTACACCTTC
TRBD2,.,16,TRBV10-2,TRBJ2-1,CASSVGSGFFINEQFF,TGCGCCAGCAGTGTCGGTAGCGGGTTTTTTATCAATGAGCAGTTCTTC
TRBD1,medium-sized,12,TRBV27,TRBJ2-3,CASTSTGSRQYF,TGTGCCAGCACCTCGACAGGGTCAAGGCAGTATTTT
TRBD2,.,16,TRBV6-5,TRBJ2-5,CASSYSTSGGQETQYF,TGTGCCAGCAGTTACTCGACTAGCGGAGGCCAAGAGACCCAGTACTTC
TRBD1,medium-sized,14,TRBV5-5,TRBJ1-5,CASSQTGGGQPQHF,TGTGCCAGCAGCCAAACAGGGGGCGGACAGCCCCAGCATTTT
.,.,15,TRBV7-9,TRBJ2-2,CASSLGGAGTGELFF,TGTGCCAGCAGCTTAGGGGGCGCTGGCACCGGGGAGCTGTTTTTT
TRBD2,.,15,TRBV27,TRBJ2-3,CASSTAGGAVRGQYF,TGTGCCAGCAGTACAGCGGGAGGCGCGGTGAGAGGGCAGTATTTT
.,.,12,TRBV7-9,TRBJ2-5,CASSSSRETQYF,TGTGCCAGCAGCTCCTCCCGAGAGACCCAGTACTTC
TRBD1,once,13,TRBV28,TRBJ1-2,CASSFRGRYGYTF,TGTGCCAGCAGTTTCAGGGGGCGCTATGGCTACACCTTC
TRBD1,.,17,TRBV10-1,TRBJ2-3,CASSESVPGQVPDTQYF,TGCGCCAGCAGTGAGTCCGTACCGGGACAGGTCCCAGATACGCAGTATTTT
TRBD1,.,15,TRBV7-7,TRBJ2-2,CASSPGTGLTGELFF,TGTGCTAGCAGCCCCGGGACAGGGCTTACCGGGGAGCTGTTTTTT
TRBD2,.,15,TRBV7-2,TRBJ2-7,CASSSTSGRAYEQYF,TGTGCCAGCAGCTCGACTAGCGGGAGGGCCTACGAGCAGTACTTC
.,.,13,TRBV27,TRBJ2-1,CASSKSSYNEQFF,TGTGCCAGCTCCAAGAGCTCCTACAATGAGCAGTTCTTC
.,.,14,TRBV19,TRBJ1-5,CASSVLGAGQPQHF,TGTGCCAGTAGCGTCCTGGGGGCTGGTCAGCCCCAGCATTTT
TRBD1,.,15,TRBV27,TRBJ2-3,CASSMDRPKRSTQYF,TGTGCCAGCAGTATGGACAGGCCTAAGCGGTCGACGCAGTATTTT
TRBD2,.,15,TRBV27,TRBJ2-3,CASGRLAGSTDTQYF,TGTGCCAGCGGGAGACTAGCGGGAAGTACAGATACGCAGTATTTT
.,.,13,TRBV5-6,TRBJ2-1,CASSLASYNEQFF,TGTGCCAGCAGCTTAGCCTCCTACAATGAGCAGTTCTTC
.,.,15,TRBV5-8,TRBJ2-2,CASSRGSTNTGELFF,TGTGCCAGCTCCCGAGGGTCCACGAACACCGGGGAGCTGTTTTTT
TRBD1,once,17,TRBV5-4,TRBJ2-3,CASRRDRGVFATDTQYF,TGTGCCAGCAGACGGGACAGGGGGGTATTTGCGACAGATACGCAGTATTTT
.,.,14,TRBV28,TRBJ2-7,CASKTGGATHEQYF,TGTGCCAGCAAAACGGGGGGCGCCACCCACGAGCAGTACTTC
TRBD1,.,15,TRBV19,TRBJ2-7,CASSTRDRVSYEQYF,TGTGCCAGTAGTACCCGGGACAGGGTTTCTTACGAGCAGTACTTC
.,.,14,TRBV2,TRBJ1-2,CASKGDLAIYGYTF,TGTGCCAGCAAGGGGGATCTGGCGATCTATGGCTACACCTTC
.,.,12,TRBV11-2,TRBJ2-7,CASSLAGYEQYF,TGTGCCAGCAGCTTAGCAGGCTACGAGCAGTACTTC
.,once,16,TRBV6-6,TRBJ2-2,CASSAQGSLGPGELFF,TGTGCCAGCAGTGCACAGGGTTCGCTTGGTCCCGGGGAGCTGTTTTTT